This TCR delta chain was retrieved from a study of Vδ1+ human thymocytes listed by TCRdb under 2018. Study-wide context: mRNA-level TRG and TRD CDR3 repertoires of highly purified Vdelta1+ thymocytes from young children were characterised as a data resource. The multiplex-based CDR3 amplicon strategy had previously been validated against 5'RACE-based CDR3 amplicon generation methods.

The CDR3 runs 16 amino acids, cysteine and phenylalanine included. Left in the record is the CDR3 DNA by itself, 48 bases read in frame from the first base. CDR1 TSWWSYY and CDR2 QGS were looked up in the germline V gene. The investigation overall reported the following: Despite high sort purity, approximately 19% of thymic TRD sequences were Vdelta2 (and few Vdelta3), unlike peripheral blood Vdelta1+ controls. Because no clustering by age or sex was observed, donors were not stratified by these variables in the analyses. Many TRG clonotypes were found to be shared between donors (up to roughly 7x10^3), whereas TRD repertoires were found to be essentially private (max roughly 100 shared). Unlike the oligoclonal repertoires in peripheral blood, the thymic TRG and TRD repertoires appeared highly polyclonal, with Gaussian CDR3 length distributions. The authors advised highly purified populations and single-cell validation, since unexpected Vdelta2 sequences could cause misinterpretation of bulk repertoire data.

Thymic samples were depleted of alphabeta T cells, then CD3+ TCRVdelta1+ TCRVdelta2- thymocytes were FACS-sorted. The purity of the sorted Vdelta1+ thymocytes fell between 98% and 99.6%. Thymic specimens came from several paediatric patients undergoing corrective cardiac surgery, aged from about 5 days to 16 months. Thymic tissue was dispersed and mononuclear cells isolated on a Histopaque-1077 density gradient. The staining antibodies were anti-TCRVdelta1 clone TS8.2, anti-TCRVdelta2 clone B6, anti-CD3 clone HIT3a and anti-TCRalphabeta clone IP26. RNA extraction was performed with the RNeasy mini kit, and reverse transcription was done with Superscript III. To generate the CDR3 amplicons, a multiplex PCR was run using pooled V-gene forward primers together with a constant-region reverse primer that carried Illumina adaptor overhangs. After gel purification, amplicons were indexed with Nextera index primers over around 8 extra PCR cycles and were then purified with AMPure XP beads. Libraries were sequenced on an Illumina MiSeq with paired-end 250 bp reads, dual indexing and around 19% PhiX spike-in. On the authors' methods: Reads were quality checked with FastQC, and TRG read pairs were merged with ea-utils fastq-join. IMGT/HighV-QUEST was used to annotate the sequences, only productive sequences with an unambiguous V-gene assignment were kept, and clonotypes were defined as sequences sharing an identical CDR3 sequence. VDJtools 1.1.1, tcR 2.2.3, Treemap and vegan Shannon diversity in R 3.4.4 were used for downstream analysis. TCRdb called clones from the public reads with CATT, and repeated DNA sequences were later combined into one row. V and J calls and clone size were set by TCRdb, not the authors. This sample gives about 27,000 delta-chain clones in total; 25% to 30% of them show up just once. The leading ten clones occupy about 1.4% of the sample.

For this clone: Its antigen remains unidentified. A junction end diverges from the germline sequence, so it may reflect a read error. This sample also contains other DNA sequences that code for the same CDR3.

The sample comprised Vdelta1+ gamma-delta thymocytes from the thymus. The cell subset or site label, as the study defines it: FACS-sorted CD3+ TCRalphabeta- TCRVdelta1+ TCRVdelta2- thymocytes. Rearrangement joined TRDV1 to TRDJ1; the D gene identity is not certain. The receptor was derived from a boy under two years old who had congenital heart surgery. The nucleotides are TGTGCTCTTGGGAGAGGCCTTTCTCTTCACACTGATAAACTCATCTTT. It translates as CALGRGLSLHTDKLIF.